The 23 T cell receptor beta chains given below trace back to one sample, sequenced in a study of blood T cell repertoires in COVID-19 (dated by TCRdb to between 2020 and 2021). The library was obtained by the immunoSEQ multiplex PCR assay. TCRdb's version of the immuneACCESS table is confined to in-frame rearrangements and falls short of the full clone set. An unresolved V gene accounts for under half of the shortfall where checked; the remainder is of unknown origin. This sample has a few hundred thousand clones in its table, and about 89% of those were observed once. About 3% of the sample lies in the top ten. The sample taken for sequencing was peripheral blood. All receptors derive from a woman in her thirties with COVID-19, enrolled during active disease.

V and J are TRBV7-9 and TRBJ2-5; the match to TRBD2 covers 10 bases. Germline V gives CDR1 SEHNR, CDR2 FQNEAQ (reference sequence). Losses at the gene ends were 5 bases for V and 5 bases for J; bases not matched to a gene: 14. The CDR3 has 17 amino acids. In DNA form, the CDR3 reads TGTGCCAGCAGCCGAGGAGGGTCTAGCGGGAGTTGGGAGACCCAGTACTTC. The encoded protein is CASSRGGSSGSWETQYF.

V usage is TRBV30 and J usage is TRBJ1-2, with 7 positions matching TRBD1. V shed 1 base, J shed 5 bases, and the junction held 7 bases outside the gene matches. There are 14 residues in the CDR3. Germline CDR1 and CDR2: GTSNPN and SVGIG (reference sequence). The CDR3 protein is CAWSGVTGLYGYTF. The CDR3 DNA is TGTGCCTGGAGTGGGGTGACAGGGTTATATGGCTACACCTTC. Full variable domain (remainder filled in from reference TRBV30 and TRBJ1-2): SQTIHQWPATLVQPVGSPLSLECTVEGTSNPNLYWYRQAAGRGLQLLFYSVGIGQISSEVPQNLSASRPQDRQFILSSKKLLLSDSGFYLCAWSGVTGLYGYTFGSGTRLTVV.

The chain carries TRBV9 and TRBJ1-6; tentatively, D is TRBD1 (6 bases). There are 17 residues in the CDR3. Germline V gene data show CDR1 as SGDLS and CDR2 as YYNGEE. The V end lost 3 bases, the J end lost 5 bases, and 18 bases lay between the germline ends. The CDR3 sequence is CASSAWGRGADNSPLHF. CDR3 nucleotide sequence: TGTGCCAGCAGCGCCTGGGGCAGGGGTGCGGATAATTCACCCCTCCACTTT.

The V call is TRBV2, the J call TRBJ2-5; possible D gene TRBD2, 5 bases. Trimming took off 7 bases at V and 5 bases at J, with 14 bases between the two ends. The CDR3 has 13 amino acids. CDR1 and CDR2 (germline): SNHLY, FYNNEI. CDR3 nucleotides: TGTGCCAGCATCCAGAACCGCGGGGAGACCCAGTACTTC. It is translated as CASIQNRGETQYF.

The chain uses TRBV20-1 and TRBJ1-2, with D perhaps TRBD1 (5 bases). This CDR3 is 11 amino acids long. Trimming removed 0 bases at V and 14 bases at J, with 13 bases between. CDR1 DFQATT and CDR2 SNEGSKA come from the germline V gene (reference sequence). CDR3 coding DNA: TGCAGTGCTAGAGATCGGTACAGACAGACCTTC. Translated, it gives CSARDRYRQTF.

V gene TRBV5-5 combines with J gene TRBJ2-3; D perhaps matches TRBD2 (6 bases). Germline V gene data show CDR1 as SGHKS and CDR2 as YYEKEE (reference sequence). The CDR3 covers 18 residues. The ends were cut back, 0 bases at V and 1 base at J, with 18 bases in the middle. The DNA of the CDR3 is TGTGCCAGCAGCTTGGTTGTTAGCGGTCGGGGCGGCACAGATACGCAGTATTTT. Translating it yields CASSLVVSGRGGTDTQYF.

The chain is built from TRBV28 and TRBJ2-1, with TRBD2 matching 8 bases. The length of the CDR3 is 15 residues. In germline, CDR1 is MDHEN, CDR2 SYDVKM. Germline trimming cut 3 bases from V and 2 bases from J; bases unmatched to any gene: 3. The CDR3: CASSLVSGAYNEQFF. In DNA form, the CDR3 reads TGTGCCAGCAGTTTGGTTAGCGGGGCCTACAATGAGCAGTTCTTC.

The rearrangement links TRBV6-5 to TRBJ1-1; 11 nucleotides match TRBD1. The germline V gene encodes CDR1 MNHEY and CDR2 SVGAGI. CDR3 size: 15 residues. V lost 6 bases and J lost 5; bases outside the gene matches: 8. CDR3 protein: CASRLSGQGATEAFF. The CDR3, as DNA: TGTGCCAGCAGACTCTCCGGACAGGGGGCGACTGAAGCTTTCTTT.

The chain employs TRBV5-1 and TRBJ1-1, with 8 nucleotides matching TRBD1. The germline CDR1 and CDR2 sequences are SGHRS and YFSETQ. The CDR3 runs 11 residues. With 4 bases clipped from V and 10 bases from J, the junction kept 3 bases outside the gene matches. CDR3 region: CASSGQGGAFF. DNA for the CDR3: TGCGCCAGCAGCGGACAGGGTGGAGCTTTCTTT. The full variable domain, rest sourced from reference TRBV5-1 and TRBJ1-1, is KAGVTQTPRYLIKTRGQQVTLSCSPISGHRSVSWYQQTPGQGLQFLFEYFSETQRNKGNFPGRFSGRQFSNSRSEMNVSTLELGDSALYLCASSGQGGAFFGQGTRLTVV.

The J gene is TRBJ2-3, the V gene TRBV5-6; 7 nucleotides align to TRBD1. Germline lookup yields CDR1 SGHDT and CDR2 YYEEEE. Trimming cost V 4 bases and J 0 bases; bases outside gene matches: 5. This CDR3 comprises 15 residues. The CDR3 DNA sequence: TGTGCCAGCAGCACACGGACAGGCAGCACAGATACGCAGTATTTT. It translates to CASSTRTGSTDTQYF.

The chain couples TRBV5-1 to TRBJ1-5; D is undetermined. The CDR3 has 15 amino acids. With 0 bases removed from V and 4 bases from J, the gap between germline ends came to 11 bases. Germline V gene lookup returns CDR1 SGHRS and CDR2 YFSETQ. DNA for the CDR3: TGCGCCAGCAGCTTGGGTCAGCACAGTAATCAGCCCCAGCATTTT. It yields the protein CASSLGQHSNQPQHF.

This clone was seen just once. The chain combines TRBV18 with TRBJ1-1; no clear D. Germline assignment: CDR1 KGHSH and CDR2 LQKENI. V lost 1 base, J lost 4 bases, and 13 bases lay in between. The CDR3 extends over 15 amino acids. Here the CDR3 reads CASSPQSLSITEAFF. In nucleotides, the CDR3 is TGTGCCAGCTCACCACAGAGCCTGAGTATCACTGAAGCTTTCTTT. The full variable domain, its missing parts supplied by reference TRBV18 and TRBJ1-1, is NAGVMQNPRHLVRRRGQEARLRCSPMKGHSHVYWYRQLPEEGLKFMVYLQKENIIDESGMPKERFSAEFPKEGPSILRIQQVVRGDSAAYFCASSPQSLSITEAFFGQGTRLTVV.

The chain joins TRBV7-8 to TRBJ2-7; D perhaps matches TRBD1 (6 bases). The V end lost 2 bases, the J end lost 9 bases, and 14 bases lay between the germline ends. CDR3 length: 13 residues. Germline loops: CDR1 SGHVS, CDR2 FQNEAQ. Written as DNA, the CDR3 is TGTGCCAGCAGCTTACGGTCGGTGACAGGGCAGTACGTC. Amino acid sequence: CASSLRSVTGQYV.

The chain couples TRBV24-1 to TRBJ2-1; 11 bases are shared with TRBD2. Per the germline V gene, CDR1 is KGHDR and CDR2 is SFDVKD. J gave up 4 bases and V 3 bases, and 1 base lay outside the gene matches. The CDR3 covers 15 residues. The CDR3 sequence: CATSDLAGGYNEQFF. The CDR3 DNA sequence: TGTGCCACCAGTGATCTAGCGGGGGGATACAATGAGCAGTTCTTC.

The CDR3 loop reads CATSRDGGGRPDTQYF. Here the CDR3 DNA reads TGTGCCACCAGCAGAGATGGGGGCGGTCGTCCAGATACGCAGTATTTT. V usage is TRBV15 and J usage is TRBJ2-3; TRBD1 might be the D (6 bases). This CDR3 is 16 amino acids long. In germline, CDR1 is LNHNV, CDR2 YYDKDF (reference sequence). Trimming left V 0 bases short and J 4 bases short, with 14 bases between.

The rearrangement links TRBV2 to TRBJ2-3; TRBD1 agrees at 7 bases. The CDR3 covers 17 residues. Germline loops: CDR1 SNHLY, CDR2 FYNNEI. Trimming took 8 bases from V and 4 from J; bases not matched to a gene: 18. CDR3 DNA: TGTGCCAGCGCAGCCAGGCCGACAGGGCACGGGTCAGATACGCAGTATTTT. It specifies CASAARPTGHGSDTQYF.

The rearrangement links TRBV19 to TRBJ2-3; no firm D call. Germline V CDR1 and CDR2: LNHDA, SQIVND (reference sequence). The CDR3 consists of 13 residues. V dropped 5 bases and J dropped 0 bases, with 6 bases sitting between them. The CDR3 reads CASSLTSTDTQYF. The CDR3 DNA is TGTGCCAGTAGTTTAACTAGCACAGATACGCAGTATTTT.

The rearrangement links TRBV19 to TRBJ1-1; weak D call: TRBD1 (6 bases). V shed 7 bases and J shed 4 bases, with 13 bases lying between them. The germline V gene encodes CDR1 LNHDA and CDR2 SQIVND (reference sequence). The CDR3 has 13 amino acids. The CDR3 sequence: CASKGVAITEAFF. The CDR3 DNA reads TGTGCCAGTAAGGGGGTGGCCATCACTGAAGCTTTCTTT.

This clone showed up just once. The chain recombines TRBV15 with TRBJ1-1; D is perhaps TRBD1 (5 bases). Trimming shortened V by 0 bases and J by 0 bases, and 8 bases separated the two germline ends. CDR3 length: 15 amino acids. Germline V gene sequence: CDR1 LNHNV, CDR2 YYDKDF (reference sequence). CDR3 in amino acids: CATSRDDRLNTEAFF. CDR3 in DNA: TGTGCCACCAGCAGAGATGACAGATTGAACACTGAAGCTTTCTTT.

This chain uses TRBV5-1 with TRBJ1-1; D is ambiguous. There are 13 residues in the CDR3. The V gene lost 0 bases and the J gene lost 8 bases, with 11 bases spanning the gap. Germline-derived CDR1 and CDR2 are SGHRS and YFSETQ. The CDR3 loop reads CASSLDTTGEAFF. The CDR3 bases are TGCGCCAGCAGCTTGGATACCACCGGGGAAGCTTTCTTT.

The genes are TRBV28 and TRBJ2-5, with no clear D. The CDR3 has 14 residues. Trimming removed 3 bases from V and 5 bases from J, with 13 bases in between. Germline loops: CDR1 MDHEN, CDR2 SYDVKM. CDR3: CASSFGWPGETQYF. The CDR3 DNA is TGTGCCAGCAGTTTTGGTTGGCCCGGGGAGACCCAGTACTTC.

In this sample, this clone turned up once. V gene TRBV24-1 combines with J gene TRBJ2-1; 7 bases line up with TRBD2. V dropped 1 base and J dropped 2; count of bases not matched to a gene: 4. The CDR3 spans 16 residues. Looked up from germline, CDR1 is KGHDR and CDR2 is SFDVKD. In DNA form, the CDR3 reads TGTGCCACCAGTGATTTTGGGCGGGAGCCCTACAATGAGCAGTTCTTC. It encodes CATSDFGREPYNEQFF.

The genes are TRBV10-1 and TRBJ2-5; TRBD1 might be the D (6 bases). Germline values: CDR1 WNHNN, CDR2 SYGVQD (reference sequence). CDR3 size: 12 residues. Trimming removed 7 bases from V and 3 bases from J, with 9 bases in between. CDR3 residues: CASKEGEETQYF. CDR3 sequence (DNA): TGCGCCAGCAAAGAGGGGGAAGAGACCCAGTACTTC.